The clone carrying this T cell receptor beta chain appeared many times. Arm-PCR of CDR3 regions and iRepertoire HTBI primers were the basis on which TCR beta libraries were built. Authors' data handling: Among the samples, around 60 TRBV and more than twelve TRBJ segments were identified. TCRdb recomputed calls from the multiplex PCR reads with MiXCR, one row per CDR3 protein. The V and J calls come from TCRdb's annotation, not from the publication. In the table there are about 210,000 distinct CDR3 sequences, 15% to 20% of which are singletons. As for time point: newly diagnosed GD, antithyroid drugs for less than 3 months. Following extraction of RNA from PBMCs, that RNA was used to make the TCR library. This entry comes from a study of regulatory T cells in long-lasting Graves disease. The V gene lost 1 base and the J gene lost 7 bases, with 20 bases spanning the gap. Germline-derived CDR1 and CDR2 are SGHVS and FQNEAQ. This CDR3 comprises 16 residues.

The data also belong to a second study, concerning T cells in Graves' hyperthyroidism and ophthalmopathy. That paper adds: Using the HTBI primer set, a first-round RT-PCR was run on the TCR CDR3. A model built on 13 V-J features separated ophthalmopathy from stable hyperthyroidism.

Sample: peripheral blood mononuclear cells (PBMCs), taken at new diagnosis, from a patient treated with antithyroid drugs. The chain joins TRBV7-8 to TRBJ2-7, with D possibly matching TRBD2 (6 bases). The sequence derives from a woman under 40 with Graves disease. CDR3 DNA: TGTGCCAGCAGCTTAGAGGACGGGGGTTTGGGTGGTGAGCAGTACTTC. Translating gives CASSLEDGGLGGEQYF. Full variable domain (rest looked up from reference TRBV7-8 and TRBJ2-7): GAGVSQSPRYKVAKRGQDVALRCDPISGHVSLFWYQQALGQGPEFLTYFQNEAQLDKSGLPSDRFFAERPEGSVSTLKIQRTQQEDSAVYLCASSLEDGGLGGEQYFGPGTRLTVT.